This TCR beta chain originates from a study of Graves' ophthalmopathy and Graves' hyperthyroidism. General study findings and limits: The model predicted ophthalmopathy progression with about 71% sensitivity and approximately 72% specificity.

Amplified material comprised TCR beta CDR3 regions derived from RNA transcripts. HTBI primers were employed in first-round RT-PCR, then a second-round multiplex PCR followed. TCRdb ran MiXCR on the multiplex PCR reads and lists one entry per CDR3 protein. The sample consists of 400,000 to 500,000 distinct CDR3 sequences, over 20% of them appearing once. This CDR3 has 14 residues. CDR1 is SGHTA, CDR2 FQGNSA, per germline. V lost 1 base to trimming and J lost 5 bases; unmatched junction nucleotides: 2. The study recruited hyperthyroidism patients aged 18 to 65 who were newly diagnosed, under 2 months' duration. Diagnostic conclusions were grounded in clinical symptoms, serum thyroxine, TRAb, thyroid ultrasound and orbital computed tomography. This clonotype was detected many times. Its target is not known.

Sample: peripheral blood. This clonotype was sampled from a woman aged 18-29 years with stable Graves' hyperthyroidism. The chain has TRBV7-2 and TRBJ2-7; 10 nucleotides line up with TRBD1. The CDR3 loop is CASSLGDRGHEQYF. The CDR3 DNA is TGTGCCAGCAGCTTAGGGGACAGGGGACACGAGCAGTACTTC.